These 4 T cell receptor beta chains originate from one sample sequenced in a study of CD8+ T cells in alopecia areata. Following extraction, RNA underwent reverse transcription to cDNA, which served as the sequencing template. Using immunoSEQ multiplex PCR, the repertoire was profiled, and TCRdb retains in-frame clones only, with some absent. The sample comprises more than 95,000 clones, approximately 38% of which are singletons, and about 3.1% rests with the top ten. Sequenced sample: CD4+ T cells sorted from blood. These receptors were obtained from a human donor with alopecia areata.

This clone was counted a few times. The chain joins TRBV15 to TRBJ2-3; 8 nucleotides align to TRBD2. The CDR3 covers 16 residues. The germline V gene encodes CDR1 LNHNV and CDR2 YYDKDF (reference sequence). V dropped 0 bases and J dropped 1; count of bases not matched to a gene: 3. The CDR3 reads CATSRDRGLGTDTQYF. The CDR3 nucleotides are TGTGCCACCAGCAGAGACAGGGGACTAGGCACAGATACGCAGTATTTT.

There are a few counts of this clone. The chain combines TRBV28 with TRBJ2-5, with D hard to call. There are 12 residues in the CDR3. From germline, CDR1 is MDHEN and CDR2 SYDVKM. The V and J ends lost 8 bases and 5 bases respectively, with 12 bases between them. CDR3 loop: CASQDLGETQYF. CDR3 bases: TGTGCCAGCCAGGACCTAGGGGAGACCCAGTACTTC. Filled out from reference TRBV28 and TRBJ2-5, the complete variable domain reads DVKVTQSSRYLVKRTGEKVFLECVQDMDHENMFWYRQDPGLGLRLIYFSYDVKMKEKGDIPEGYSVSREKKERFSLILESASTNQTSMYLCASQDLGETQYFGPGTRLLVL.

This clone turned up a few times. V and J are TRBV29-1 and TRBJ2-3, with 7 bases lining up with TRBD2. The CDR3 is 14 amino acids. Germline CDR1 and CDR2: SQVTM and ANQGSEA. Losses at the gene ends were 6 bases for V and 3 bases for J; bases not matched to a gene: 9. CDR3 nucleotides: TGCAGCGTCAACCCAGCGGGGATGACAGATACGCAGTATTTT. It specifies CSVNPAGMTDTQYF.

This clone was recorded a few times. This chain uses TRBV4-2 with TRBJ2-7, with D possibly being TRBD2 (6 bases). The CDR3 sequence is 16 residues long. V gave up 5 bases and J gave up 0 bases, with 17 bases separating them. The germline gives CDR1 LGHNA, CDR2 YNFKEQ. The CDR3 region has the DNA TGTGCCAGCAGCTCGATACTAGCTAGGAGCTCCTACGAGCAGTACTTC. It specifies CASSSILARSSYEQYF.